The rows below give T cell receptor beta chains drawn from one sample of a study of blood T cell repertoires in COVID-19. The table came from immunoSEQ multiplex PCR; TCRdb's copy has only in-frame clones and leaves some out. The sample carries 160,000 or so clones, about 77% recorded once. What was sequenced was peripheral blood. The receptors were gathered from an elderly woman with acute or convalescent COVID-19. Each CDR3 is given with its conserved first and last residue. Each record gives: D gene, J gene, clone size, V gene, CDR3 DNA, CDR3 protein. The D gene is left open where the match is weak. Clone size is given for some rows only: seen once, a few or many times, or a class if the clone is expanded.

NA,TRBJ1-1,NA,TRBV27,TGTGCCAGCAGTTTTGGAAGCGGTCTTCCTGAAGCTTTCTTT,CASSFGSGLPEAFF
NA,TRBJ1-1,NA,TRBV2,TGTGCCAGCAGTGCCCGGGGGCGGGGGGTTACTGAAGCTTTCTTT,CASSARGRGVTEAFF
NA,TRBJ1-5,NA,TRBV2,TGTGCCAGCAGTGAGTGGGGCTCCAACAATCAGCCCCAGCATTTT,CASSEWGSNNQPQHF
NA,TRBJ2-2,once,TRBV30,TGTGCCTGCAGACCTAGGTACGGGGAGCTGTTTTTT,CACRPRYGELFF
TRBD2,TRBJ2-1,once,TRBV19,TGTGCCAGTAGTCACCAATCGGGGGTAGCGGGAGAAGGCGGTGAGCAGTTCTTC,CASSHQSGVAGEGGEQFF
TRBD1,TRBJ1-2,NA,TRBV24-1,TGTGCCACCAGTGCCTCGGACAGGGCCGATGGCTACACCTTC,CATSASDRADGYTF
NA,TRBJ1-5,NA,TRBV28,TGTGCCAGCAGGTCCCCGCAGGGGTTGCGCAATCAGCCCCAGCATTTT,CASRSPQGLRNQPQHF
NA,TRBJ2-3,NA,TRBV3-1/TRBV3-2,TGTGCCAGCAGCCGTAGTGGTGCAGATACGCAGTATTTT,CASSRSGADTQYF
NA,TRBJ2-7,NA,TRBV5-1,TGCGCCAGCAGCCTGGAGCTCCTCTACGAGCAGTACTTC,CASSLELLYEQYF
NA,TRBJ2-2,NA,TRBV19,TGTGCCAGTAACAGAAACACCGGGGAGCTGTTTTTT,CASNRNTGELFF
NA,TRBJ2-7,NA,TRBV7-8,TGTGCCAGCAGCCCCCGCCGGGGTGTATCCTACGAGCAGTACTTC,CASSPRRGVSYEQYF
NA,TRBJ2-2,NA,TRBV7-2,TGTGCCAGCAGCTTAGGGTCCAGAAACACCGGGGAGCTGTTTTTT,CASSLGSRNTGELFF
TRBD2,TRBJ2-2,NA,TRBV5-6,TGTGCCAGCAGCTCCTGGACTAGAGTCACCGGGGAGCTGTTTTTT,CASSSWTRVTGELFF
NA,TRBJ1-1,NA,TRBV27,TGTGCCAGCAGTTTACTGGGAGTGAACACTGAAGCTTTCTTT,CASSLLGVNTEAFF
NA,TRBJ2-4,once,TRBV14,TGTGCCAGCAGCCAAGATAGAGTGAACATTCAGTACTTC,CASSQDRVNIQYF
TRBD1,TRBJ2-7,NA,TRBV27,TGTGCCAGCAGTTTCTCCTGGGACAGCTCCTACGAGCAGTACTTC,CASSFSWDSSYEQYF
TRBD1,TRBJ1-3,NA,TRBV19,TGTGCCAGTAGTATCCCAGGGGGGATCTCTGGAAACACCATATATTTT,CASSIPGGISGNTIYF
TRBD1,TRBJ1-5,NA,TRBV28,TGTGCCAGCAGTCCCCAGGACAGGGGCGGAGGCCAGCATTTT,CASSPQDRGGGQHF